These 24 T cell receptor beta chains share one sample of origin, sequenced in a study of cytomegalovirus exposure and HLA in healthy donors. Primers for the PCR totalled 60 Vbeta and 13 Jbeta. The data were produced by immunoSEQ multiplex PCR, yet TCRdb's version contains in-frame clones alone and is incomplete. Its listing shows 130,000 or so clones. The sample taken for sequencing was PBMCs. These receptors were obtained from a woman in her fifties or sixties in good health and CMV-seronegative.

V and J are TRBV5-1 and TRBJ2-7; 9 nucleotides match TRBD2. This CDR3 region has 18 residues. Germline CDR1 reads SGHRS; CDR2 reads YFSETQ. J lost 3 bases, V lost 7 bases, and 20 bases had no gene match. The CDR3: CASGPTTSGTTEVYEQYF. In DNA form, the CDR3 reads TGCGCCAGCGGGCCGACGACTAGCGGAACGACGGAGGTCTACGAGCAGTACTTC. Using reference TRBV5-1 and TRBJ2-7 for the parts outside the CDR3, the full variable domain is KAGVTQTPRYLIKTRGQQVTLSCSPISGHRSVSWYQQTPGQGLQFLFEYFSETQRNKGNFPGRFSGRQFSNSRSEMNVSTLELGDSALYLCASGPTTSGTTEVYEQYFGPGTRLTVT.

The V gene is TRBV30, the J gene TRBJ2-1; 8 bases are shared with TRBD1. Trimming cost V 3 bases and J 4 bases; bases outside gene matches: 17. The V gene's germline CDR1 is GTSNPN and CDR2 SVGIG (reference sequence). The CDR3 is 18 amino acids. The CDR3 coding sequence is TGTGCCTGGAGCGCGCACTCAGACAGGGGTCGGTCGTACAATGAGCAGTTCTTC. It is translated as CAWSAHSDRGRSYNEQFF.

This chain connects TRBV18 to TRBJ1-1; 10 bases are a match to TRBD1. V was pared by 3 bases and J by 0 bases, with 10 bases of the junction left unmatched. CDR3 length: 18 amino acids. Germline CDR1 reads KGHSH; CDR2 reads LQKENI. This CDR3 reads CASSPRGQGVVMNTEAFF. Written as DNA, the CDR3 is TGTGCCAGCTCACCTCGAGGACAGGGGGTTGTTATGAACACTGAAGCTTTCTTT.

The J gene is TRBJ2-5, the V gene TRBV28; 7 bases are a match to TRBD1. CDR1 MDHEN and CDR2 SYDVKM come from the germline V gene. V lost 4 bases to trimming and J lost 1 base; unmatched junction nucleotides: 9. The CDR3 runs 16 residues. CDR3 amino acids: CASSSASQGFQETQYF. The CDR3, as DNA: TGTGCCAGCAGTTCCGCATCACAGGGGTTCCAAGAGACCCAGTACTTC.

The CDR3 region is CASSVSGLAGGNEQFF. DNA of the CDR3: TGTGCCAGCAGCGTAAGTGGACTAGCGGGGGGGAATGAGCAGTTCTTC. The genes are TRBV9 and TRBJ2-1; 15 bases fit TRBD2. CDR3 length: 16 residues. From germline, CDR1 is SGDLS and CDR2 YYNGEE. Trimming at V came to 1 base and at J to 7 bases, leaving 3 bases not matched to a gene.

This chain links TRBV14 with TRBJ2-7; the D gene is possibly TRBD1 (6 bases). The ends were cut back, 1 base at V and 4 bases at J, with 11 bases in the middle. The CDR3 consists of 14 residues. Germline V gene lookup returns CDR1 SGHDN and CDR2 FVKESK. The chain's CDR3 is CASSQVGRGYEQYF. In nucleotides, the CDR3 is TGTGCCAGCAGCCAAGTGGGCAGGGGTTACGAGCAGTACTTC.

The CDR3 sequence is CASTRANQPQHF. The CDR3 bases are TGTGCCAGCACCAGGGCGAATCAGCCCCAGCATTTT. This chain joins TRBV2 and TRBJ1-5; possibly TRBD1 for D (5 bases). Germline CDR1 and CDR2: SNHLY and FYNNEI. Trimming cost V 7 bases and J 4 bases, with 8 bases left between them. The CDR3 runs 12 residues.

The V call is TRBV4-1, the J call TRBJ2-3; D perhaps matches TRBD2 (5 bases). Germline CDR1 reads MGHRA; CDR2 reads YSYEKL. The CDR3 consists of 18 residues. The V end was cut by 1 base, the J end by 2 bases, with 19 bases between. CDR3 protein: CASSQGLRRTRLTDTQYF. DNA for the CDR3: TGCGCCAGCAGCCAAGGGTTGAGGCGGACTCGACTCACAGATACGCAGTATTTT.

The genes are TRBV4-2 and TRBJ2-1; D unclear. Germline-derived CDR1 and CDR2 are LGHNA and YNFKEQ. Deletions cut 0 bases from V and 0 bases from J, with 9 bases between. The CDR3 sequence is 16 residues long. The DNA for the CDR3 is TGTGCCAGCAGCCAAGATCTTGGCGGCTCCTACAATGAGCAGTTCTTC. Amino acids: CASSQDLGGSYNEQFF.

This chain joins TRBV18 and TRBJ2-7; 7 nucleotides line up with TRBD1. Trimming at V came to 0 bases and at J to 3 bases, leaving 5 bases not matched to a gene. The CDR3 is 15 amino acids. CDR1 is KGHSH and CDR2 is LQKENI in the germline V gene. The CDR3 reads CASSPPTGEDYEQYF. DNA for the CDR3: TGTGCCAGCTCACCACCTACAGGGGAAGACTACGAGCAGTACTTC.

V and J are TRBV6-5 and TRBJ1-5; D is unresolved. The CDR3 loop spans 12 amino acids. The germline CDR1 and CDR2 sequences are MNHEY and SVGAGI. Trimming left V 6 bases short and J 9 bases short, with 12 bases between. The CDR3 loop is CASSMNSSPQHF. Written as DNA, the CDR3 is TGTGCCAGCAGCATGAACTCATCGCCCCAGCATTTT.

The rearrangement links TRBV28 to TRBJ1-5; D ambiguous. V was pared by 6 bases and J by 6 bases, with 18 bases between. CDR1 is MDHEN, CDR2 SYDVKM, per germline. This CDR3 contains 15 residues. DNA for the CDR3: TGTGCCAGCAGCCAGCCGGGTTCTCATCGTCAGCCCCAGCATTTT. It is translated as CASSQPGSHRQPQHF.

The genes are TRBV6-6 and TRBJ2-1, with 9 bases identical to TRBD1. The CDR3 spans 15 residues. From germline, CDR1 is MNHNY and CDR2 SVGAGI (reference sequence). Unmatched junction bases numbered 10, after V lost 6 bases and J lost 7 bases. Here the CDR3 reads CASSTRGQGGNEQFF. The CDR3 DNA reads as TGTGCCAGCAGCACCCGGGGACAGGGTGGGAATGAGCAGTTCTTC.

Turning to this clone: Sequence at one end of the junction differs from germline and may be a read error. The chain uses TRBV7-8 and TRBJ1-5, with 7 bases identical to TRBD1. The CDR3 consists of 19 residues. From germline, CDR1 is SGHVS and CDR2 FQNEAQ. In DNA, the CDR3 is TGTGCCAGCAGCTTAGGCCGTCTCGGGACAGTTAATAGCAATCCGCCCCAGCATTTT. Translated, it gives CASSLGRLGTVNSNPPQHF.

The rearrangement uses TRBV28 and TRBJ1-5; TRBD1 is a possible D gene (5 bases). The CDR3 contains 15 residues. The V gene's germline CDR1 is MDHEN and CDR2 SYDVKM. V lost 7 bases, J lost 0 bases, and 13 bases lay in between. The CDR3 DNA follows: TGTGCCAGCAATAGGGGATCTTATAGCAATCAGCCCCAGCATTTT. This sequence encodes CASNRGSYSNQPQHF.

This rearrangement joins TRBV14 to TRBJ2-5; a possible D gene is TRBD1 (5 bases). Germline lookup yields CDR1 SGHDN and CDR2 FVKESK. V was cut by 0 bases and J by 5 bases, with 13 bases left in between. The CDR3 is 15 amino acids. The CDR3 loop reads CASSQDYGRQETQYF. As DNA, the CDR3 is TGTGCCAGCAGCCAAGATTATGGGCGACAGGAGACCCAGTACTTC. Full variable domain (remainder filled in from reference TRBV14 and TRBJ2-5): EAGVTQFPSHSVIEKGQTVTLRCDPISGHDNLYWYRRVMGKEIKFLLHFVKESKQDESGMPNNRFLAERTGGTYSTLKVQPAELEDSGVYFCASSQDYGRQETQYFGPGTRLLVL.

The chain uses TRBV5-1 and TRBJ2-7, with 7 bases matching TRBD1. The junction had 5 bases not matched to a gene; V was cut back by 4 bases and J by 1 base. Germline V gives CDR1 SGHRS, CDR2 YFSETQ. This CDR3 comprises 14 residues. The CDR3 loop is CASSRDRPSYEQYF. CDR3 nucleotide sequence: TGCGCCAGCAGCCGGGACAGACCTTCCTACGAGCAGTACTTC.

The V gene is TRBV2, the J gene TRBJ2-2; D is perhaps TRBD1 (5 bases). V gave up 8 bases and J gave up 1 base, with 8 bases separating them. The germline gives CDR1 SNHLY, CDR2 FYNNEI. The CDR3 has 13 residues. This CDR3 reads CASSRENTGELFF. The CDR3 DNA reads TGTGCCAGCTCCAGGGAGAACACCGGGGAGCTGTTTTTT.

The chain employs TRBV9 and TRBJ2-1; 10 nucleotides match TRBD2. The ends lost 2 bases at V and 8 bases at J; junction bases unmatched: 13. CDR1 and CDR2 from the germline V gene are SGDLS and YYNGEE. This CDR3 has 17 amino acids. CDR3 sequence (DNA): TGTGCCAGCAGCGTTCCTAAGCGGGAGGGCACTTTCGATGAGCAGTTCTTC. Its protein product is CASSVPKREGTFDEQFF.

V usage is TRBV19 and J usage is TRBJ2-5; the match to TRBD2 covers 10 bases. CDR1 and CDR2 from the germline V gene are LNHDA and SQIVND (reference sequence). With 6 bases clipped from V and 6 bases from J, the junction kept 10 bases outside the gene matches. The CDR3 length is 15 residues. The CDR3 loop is CASSPYGTSVQTQYF. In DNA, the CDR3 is TGTGCCAGTAGCCCCTACGGGACTAGCGTTCAGACCCAGTACTTC.

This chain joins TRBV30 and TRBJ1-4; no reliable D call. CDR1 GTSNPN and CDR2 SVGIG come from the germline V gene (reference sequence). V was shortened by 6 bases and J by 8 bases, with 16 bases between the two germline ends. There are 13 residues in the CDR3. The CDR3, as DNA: TGTGCCTGCCGGGAGACATTCGAGGAAAAACTGTTTTTT. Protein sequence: CACRETFEEKLFF.

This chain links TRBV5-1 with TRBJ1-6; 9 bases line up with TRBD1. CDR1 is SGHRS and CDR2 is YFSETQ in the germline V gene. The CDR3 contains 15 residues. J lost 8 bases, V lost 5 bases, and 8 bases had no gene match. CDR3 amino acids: CASRLTGGADSPLHF. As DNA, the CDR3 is TGCGCCAGCAGACTTACAGGGGGCGCGGATTCACCCCTCCACTTT.

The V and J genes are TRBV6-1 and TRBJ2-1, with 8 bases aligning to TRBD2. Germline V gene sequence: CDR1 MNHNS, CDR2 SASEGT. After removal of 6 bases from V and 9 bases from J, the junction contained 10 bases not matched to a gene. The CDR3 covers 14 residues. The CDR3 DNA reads TGTGCCAGCAGGCCAGCGGGAGTGGATGGTGAGCAGTTCTTC. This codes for CASRPAGVDGEQFF.

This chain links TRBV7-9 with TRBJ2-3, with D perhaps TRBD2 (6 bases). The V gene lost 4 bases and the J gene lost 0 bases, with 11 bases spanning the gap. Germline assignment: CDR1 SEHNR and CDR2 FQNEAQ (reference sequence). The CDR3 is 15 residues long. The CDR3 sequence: CASSSFRGSTDTQYF. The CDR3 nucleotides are TGTGCCAGCAGCTCATTCCGGGGGAGCACAGATACGCAGTATTTT.